This TCR beta chain was found in a study of blood T cell repertoires in COVID-19. At the level of the study: The United States, Italy and Spain provided the acute and convalescent COVID-19 samples. T cells, B-cell-depleted T cells, or PBMCs supplied cDNA or gDNA.

From germline, CDR1 is SQVTM and CDR2 ANQGSEA. The CDR3 totals 12 residues. With 7 bases removed from V and 7 bases from J, the gap between germline ends came to 17 bases. In the authors' methods: For nucleated cells, counts were estimated from reference gene primer amplification. Libraries were prepared by immunoSEQ multiplex PCR; TCRdb keeps only in-frame clonotypes and omits some of them. V and J calls and clone size are as listed in that table; D and trimming were resolved from the DNA. The profile shows approximately 190,000 clones, around 80% of them singletons. This chain joins TRBV29-1 and TRBJ2-7, with a possible D match to TRBD2 (5 bases). This receptor was identified in a man aged 30 to 39 with active or convalescent COVID-19. Specimen: peripheral blood. The CDR3 DNA follows: TGCAGCGCAGAAGGCGGGCCGGGGGAGCAGTACGTC. Protein sequence: CSAEGGPGEQYV.